These T cell receptor beta chains were read from a single sample in a study of OX40 agonist ivuxolimab in advanced cancers. Some clones are missing from TCRdb's copy, which holds only in-frame ones; the method was immunoSEQ multiplex PCR. The table lists more than 45,000 clones, just over 90% of them singletons. Specimen: CD4+ or CD8+ T cells sorted from blood, collected in a trial of the OX40 agonist ivuxolimab. All receptors come from an adult with an advanced solid tumor such as melanoma, head and neck, liver or kidney cancer. Each CDR3 is given with its conserved first and last residue. The D gene is left open where the match is weak. Size tells how often a clone was seen (once, few, many) or the class of an expanded clone, and some rows leave it out.

V: TRBV19
size: -
D: -
J: TRBJ2-1
DNA: TGTGCCAGTAGTATTGAGGGTAATGAGCAGTTCTTC
CDR3: CASSIEGNEQFF

V: TRBV6-9
size: -
D: -
J: TRBJ2-5
DNA: TGTGCCAGCAGTTATTTTCAACGCCGCCCGGGAAAGACCCAGTACTTC
CDR3: CASSYFQRRPGKTQYF

V: TRBV13
size: -
D: -
J: TRBJ2-2
DNA: TGTGCCAGCAGCTTAGAGTCCCCGACCGGGGAGCTGTTTTTT
CDR3: CASSLESPTGELFF

V: TRBV5-6
size: -
D: -
J: TRBJ2-6
DNA: TGTGCCAGCACCTACTCCCGGGACGACAACGTCCTGACTTTC
CDR3: CASTYSRDDNVLTF

V: TRBV11-1
size: once
D: TRBD1
J: TRBJ1-2
DNA: TGTGCCAGCAGCTTAGCAGGGACAGAGGTTGGCTACACCTTC
CDR3: CASSLAGTEVGYTF

V: TRBV6-5
size: once
D: -
J: TRBJ1-5
DNA: TGTGCCAGCAGCTGGGGGGGTAACAATCAGCCCCAGCATTTT
CDR3: CASSWGGNNQPQHF

V: TRBV27
size: -
D: -
J: TRBJ1-5
DNA: TGTGCCAGCAGTTTAAGGGGACCTGGGCCCCAGCATTTT
CDR3: CASSLRGPGPQHF

V: TRBV15
size: -
D: -
J: TRBJ1-2
DNA: TGTGCCACCAACAGAGTGTCGGATGGCTACACCTTC
CDR3: CATNRVSDGYTF

V: TRBV10-1
size: -
D: -
J: TRBJ1-2
DNA: TGCGCCAGCAGTGAGGGGTTTAACTATGGCTACACCTTC
CDR3: CASSEGFNYGYTF

V: TRBV21-1
size: once
D: -
J: TRBJ2-2
DNA: TGTGCCAGCAGCATCAAGGGACAGACGAACACCGGGGAGCTGTTTTTT
CDR3: CASSIKGQTNTGELFF

V: TRBV6-5
size: -
D: -
J: TRBJ2-1
DNA: TGTGCCAGCAGTTTTGGGAGCTCGTTCGACAATGAGCAGTTCTTC
CDR3: CASSFGSSFDNEQFF

V: TRBV5-1
size: -
D: TRBD2
J: TRBJ2-5
DNA: TGCGCCAGCAGATCGCGGGAGCGCGAGACCCAGTACTTC
CDR3: CASRSRERETQYF

V: TRBV4-1
size: once
D: -
J: TRBJ2-7
DNA: TGCGCCAGCAGCCAAGAAAGGGGGATCTACGAGCAGTACTTC
CDR3: CASSQERGIYEQYF

V: TRBV6-1
size: -
D: TRBD1
J: TRBJ2-3
DNA: TGTGCCAGCAGTGAACCCTATCGCAGGGGGCATGACACAGATACGCAGTATTTT
CDR3: CASSEPYRRGHDTDTQYF

V: TRBV30
size: once
D: -
J: TRBJ2-7
DNA: TGTGCCTGGAGTGTAGACACTAGCTACGAGCAGTACTTC
CDR3: CAWSVDTSYEQYF

V: TRBV5-4
size: once
D: -
J: TRBJ2-7
DNA: TGTGCCAGCAGCTTCGGGTCCAGCGGTTACGAGCAGTACTTC
CDR3: CASSFGSSGYEQYF

V: TRBV9
size: once
D: TRBD2
J: TRBJ2-1
DNA: TGTGCCAGCAGCCCCTCCGGGGCTAGCGGGCCCGGTGAGTTCTTC
CDR3: CASSPSGASGPGEFF

V: TRBV19
size: -
D: TRBD1
J: TRBJ2-7
DNA: TGTGCCAGTAGTATTTTTTTGACAGGGGGATACGAGCAGTACTTC
CDR3: CASSIFLTGGYEQYF

V: TRBV6-5
size: -
D: -
J: TRBJ2-3
DNA: TGTGCCAGCTGGGCCAGTGTAGCAGGAGATACGCAGTATTTT
CDR3: CASWASVAGDTQYF

V: TRBV7-9
size: -
D: -
J: TRBJ1-2
DNA: TGTGCCAGCAGCCCGGCCGACTACAGACAGGAAACCTACACCTTC
CDR3: CASSPADYRQETYTF

V: TRBV9
size: -
D: -
J: TRBJ2-3
DNA: TGTGCTAGCAGCGTAGGCCGCTCAACAGATACGCAGTATTTT
CDR3: CASSVGRSTDTQYF

V: TRBV7-9
size: -
D: -
J: TRBJ2-7
DNA: TGTGCCAGCAGCTTAGGCAGGAGCTCCTACGAGCAGTACTTC
CDR3: CASSLGRSSYEQYF

V: TRBV7-9
size: once
D: -
J: TRBJ2-5
DNA: TGTGCCAGCAGCTTACGGGGGAAAGAGACCCAGTACTTC
CDR3: CASSLRGKETQYF

V: TRBV20-1
size: -
D: TRBD1
J: TRBJ1-4
DNA: TGCAGTGCCTCAACGGGACAGCAATCGTTTTTT
CDR3: CSASTGQQSFF

V: TRBV27
size: -
D: TRBD2
J: TRBJ2-1
DNA: TGTGCCAGCAGTCCCCTAGAACTAGCGGGAGCCACTGAGCAGTTCTTC
CDR3: CASSPLELAGATEQFF

V: TRBV27
size: once
D: -
J: TRBJ2-7
DNA: TGTGCCAGCGGACGGGAGCAGTACTTC
CDR3: CASGREQYF

V: TRBV7-9
size: -
D: -
J: TRBJ2-7
DNA: TGTGCCAGCAGCTCCGGACAGACCACCTACGAGCAGTACTTC
CDR3: CASSSGQTTYEQYF

V: TRBV11-2
size: -
D: -
J: TRBJ2-7
DNA: TGTGCCAGCAGCCTCGGGGTTAGCTCCTACGAGCAGTACTTC
CDR3: CASSLGVSSYEQYF

V: TRBV6-1
size: few
D: -
J: TRBJ1-3
DNA: TGTGCCAGCAGTGAGGCAGGGTACGGAAACACCATATATTTT
CDR3: CASSEAGYGNTIYF

V: TRBV18
size: -
D: -
J: TRBJ2-5
DNA: TGTGCCAAAAGGAGAGGAGAGACCCAGTACTTC
CDR3: CAKRRGETQYF

V: TRBV28
size: -
D: -
J: TRBJ2-5
DNA: TGTGCCAGCAGTTTACCCCTCTGGCAGGGAGAGACCCAGTACTTC
CDR3: CASSLPLWQGETQYF

V: TRBV19
size: -
D: -
J: TRBJ2-1
DNA: TGTGCCAGTAGTACCACCTCCTACAATGAGCAGTTCTTC
CDR3: CASSTTSYNEQFF

V: TRBV28
size: -
D: -
J: TRBJ1-1
DNA: TGTGCCAGCAGTTTAGTCCCGCATGTCAGGCCCAGGCGATTCGAAGCTTTCTTT
CDR3: CASSLVPHVRPRRFEAFF

V: TRBV9
size: -
D: -
J: TRBJ2-1
DNA: TGTGCCAGCAGCGTAGGTCAAGGGGAGCAGTTCTTC
CDR3: CASSVGQGEQFF

V: TRBV5-1
size: -
D: -
J: TRBJ2-7
DNA: TGCGCCAGCAACCAGGACGGAACCTACGAGCAGTACTTC
CDR3: CASNQDGTYEQYF

V: TRBV29-1
size: few
D: -
J: TRBJ2-7
DNA: TGCAGCGTTGAAGTCTGTATTTTAGCGGAACTTAACTTTAGCTCCTACGAGCAGTACTTC
CDR3: CSVEVCILAELNFSSYEQYF

V: TRBV6-6
size: -
D: -
J: TRBJ2-7
DNA: TGTGCCAGCAGTTACGGGCTAGGGTCTTACGAGCAGTACTTC
CDR3: CASSYGLGSYEQYF